This T cell receptor beta chain was recovered during a study of blood T cell repertoires in COVID-19. Under the authors' procedure: Amplified reference gene primers provided the basis for estimating nucleated cell counts. Assay: immunoSEQ multiplex PCR; the TCRdb copy retains only in-frame clones and omits some. From that table come the V and J calls and clone size; the DNA was used to work out D and trimming. Of hundreds of thousands of clones listed, around 91% were seen once; the top ten hold about 4.5%. Recruits, aged about 18 to 89 years, lived in 24 US areas. Cohort placement rested on clinical history that participants reported themselves. The V gene end was trimmed by 4 bases and the J gene end by 7 bases; junction bases not matched to a gene: 8. Per the germline V gene, CDR1 is SQVTM and CDR2 is ANQGSEA. The CDR3 covers 14 residues.

Material: PBMCs or T cells enriched from blood (not recorded which). This TCR derives from a woman younger than 35 with acute COVID-19. This chain joins TRBV29-1 and TRBJ2-1, with 9 bases that match TRBD1. The CDR3 spells CSVVRGTGPNEQFF. The CDR3 nucleotides are TGCAGCGTTGTACGCGGGACAGGGCCGAATGAGCAGTTCTTC.